The clone carrying this TCR beta chain appeared a single time. Its antigen is currently unknown. At one of its ends the junction is not consistent with the germline gene, which may arise from a read error. Starting material for RNA and DNA co-extraction consisted of about 17-34 mg of unsorted bulk tissue. The sample originates from a study of tumor-infiltrating lymphocytes in primary liver carcinoma. Study as a whole: Every sample contained roughly 3.5 to 8 million productive TCRbeta reads, and these numbers were similar from one tissue type to another.

Study-wide findings and caveats: Relative to blood, tumors carried a significantly larger fraction of the repertoire in their top 250 clones (p = 0.039).

Germline V gene lookup returns CDR1 MGHRA and CDR2 YSYEKL. The CDR3 sequence is 15 residues long. A constant-region primer served to make TCR beta cDNA from approximately 490 ng total RNA. Libraries of TCR beta came from three nested multiplex PCR rounds with slightly modified ARM-PCR. Running 9 to 11 cycles apiece, the first two PCR rounds relied on TRBV1-TRBV30 forward primers together with a C-beta reverse primer. TCRdb reprocessed the multiplex PCR reads via MiXCR and lists one record per CDR3 protein. This sample has tens of thousands of distinct CDR3 sequences, with around 70% found just once. The receptor was isolated from a man in his forties with primary liver carcinoma and hepatitis B virus infection. The genes are TRBV4-1 and TRBJ1-1; D uncertain. The specimen sequenced was liver tumor tissue from sampling region 1. Subset defined: tumor region T1, superior pole. The CDR3 protein is CASSQGLNMSTGAFF. In DNA, the CDR3 is TGCGCCAGCAGCCAAGGCCTTAATATGAGCACTGGAGCTTTCTTT.